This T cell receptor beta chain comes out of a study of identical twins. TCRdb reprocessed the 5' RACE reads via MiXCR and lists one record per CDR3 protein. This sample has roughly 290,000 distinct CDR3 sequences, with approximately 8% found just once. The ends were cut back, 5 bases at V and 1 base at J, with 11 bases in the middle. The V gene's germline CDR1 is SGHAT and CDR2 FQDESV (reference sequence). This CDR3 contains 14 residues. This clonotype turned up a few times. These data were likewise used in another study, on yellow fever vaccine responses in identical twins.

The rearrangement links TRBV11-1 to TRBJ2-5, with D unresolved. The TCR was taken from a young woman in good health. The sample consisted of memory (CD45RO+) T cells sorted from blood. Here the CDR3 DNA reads TGTGCCAGCAGCCGACATTTTGGCCAAGAGACCCAGTACTTC. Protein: CASSRHFGQETQYF.